Listed below are T cell receptor beta chains from one sample, sequenced in a study of blood T cells in healthy people across ages. TCRdb redid the calling of the 5' RACE reads with MiXCR, one entry per CDR3 protein. The sample consists of 1.5 million to 2 million distinct CDR3 sequences, roughly a third of them appearing once. What was sequenced was blood. These receptors all stem from a woman in her twenties or thirties in good health. CDR3s include the opening cysteine and the closing phenylalanine or tryptophan. Each record gives: clone size, V gene, D gene, J gene, CDR3 protein, CDR3 DNA. The D gene is left open where the match is weak. A clone size is listed for some rows: how often the clone was seen (once, few, many), or a class if it is expanded.

.,TRBV12-3/TRBV12-4,TRBD1,TRBJ2-7,CASSYGDSPPYEQYF,TGTGCCAGCAGTTACGGGGACAGCCCTCCCTACGAGCAGTACTTC
few,TRBV28,.,TRBJ2-3,CASSLRRSTQYF,TGTGCCAGCAGTTTAAGGAGAAGTACGCAGTATTTT
.,TRBV5-3,.,TRBJ2-1,CARSLGDEQFF,TGTGCCAGAAGCTTGGGAGATGAGCAGTTCTTC
.,TRBV5-1,.,TRBJ1-1,CASSPAVGINTEAFF,TGCGCCAGCAGCCCCGCAGTGGGGATAAACACTGAAGCTTTCTTT
.,TRBV7-3,.,TRBJ2-3,CASNQGPPGLRGYNTQYF,TGTGCCAGCAACCAGGGCCCCCCGGGACTCAGGGGGTATAATACGCAGTATTTT
many,TRBV12-3/TRBV12-4,TRBD1,TRBJ1-5,CASSLEGQGNQPQHF,TGTGCCAGCAGTTTAGAGGGACAGGGGAATCAGCCCCAGCATTTT
few,TRBV20-1,.,TRBJ2-7,CSAKTQYEQYF,TGCAGTGCTAAGACCCAGTACGAGCAGTACTTC
few,TRBV3-1,.,TRBJ2-7,CASSQRGWTYEQYF,TGTGCCAGCAGCCAAAGGGGGTGGACCTACGAGCAGTACTTC
.,TRBV28,TRBD2,TRBJ2-7,CASGIARGEQYF,TGTGCCAGCGGGATAGCGCGGGGGGAGCAGTACTTC
few,TRBV10-3,.,TRBJ2-7,CAISESRRGEEQYF,TGTGCCATCAGTGAGTCTAGGAGGGGTGAGGAGCAGTACTTC
.,TRBV20-1,.,TRBJ2-5,CSAREQIARQETQYF,TGCAGTGCTAGAGAACAAATAGCGCGCCAAGAGACCCAGTACTTC